The rows below give T cell receptor beta chains drawn from one sample of a study of blood T cell repertoires in COVID-19. Measured with immunoSEQ multiplex PCR; TCRdb has only the in-frame clones, and not every one. The table lists approximately 21,000 clones, approximately 73% of them singletons. The sample consisted of peripheral blood. The receptor set was obtained from a human donor in a cohort sampled during active or convalescent COVID-19. Each CDR3 is given with its conserved first and last residue. The D gene is left open where the match is weak. For some rows the clone size is stated as once, few or many, or as a class when expanded; others skip it.

NA TRBJ1-1 TRBV10-2 NA CASSTGNTEAFF TGCGCCAGCAGTACGGGGAACACTGAAGCTTTCTTT
NA TRBJ2-2 TRBV6-6 NA CASPRSHDTGELFF TGTGCCAGTCCTAGGAGCCACGATACCGGGGAGCTGTTTTTT
TRBD2 TRBJ2-1 TRBV11-2 NA CASSLGVGTSGKEGEQFF TGTGCCAGCAGCTTAGGGGTGGGGACTAGCGGGAAAGAGGGTGAGCAGTTCTTC
NA TRBJ1-4 TRBV4-1 NA CASSQALLRGEDEKLFF TGCGCCAGCAGCCAAGCCCTCTTACGAGGGGAGGATGAAAAACTGTTTTTT
TRBD1 TRBJ1-2 TRBV5-4 NA CASSQDRGYGYTF TGTGCCAGCAGCCAGGACAGGGGTTATGGCTACACCTTC
NA TRBJ2-7 TRBV24-1 NA CATSDGRGSSYEQYF TGTGCCACCAGTGATGGCAGAGGTAGCTCCTACGAGCAGTACTTC
TRBD2 TRBJ2-5 TRBV11-2 NA CASSGLSGGWAQYF TGTGCCAGCAGCGGACTCAGCGGGGGGTGGGCCCAGTACTTC
NA TRBJ1-1 TRBV2 medium-sized CASSHRVRDLGDTEAFF TGTGCCAGCAGTCACAGGGTTAGGGACCTGGGAGACACTGAAGCTTTCTTT
NA TRBJ1-6 TRBV4-1 NA CASSPQGGHSPLHF TGCGCCAGCAGCCCCCAGGGAGGCCACTCACCCCTCCACTTT
NA TRBJ1-5 TRBV11-2 NA CASSLGGVGQPQHF TGTGCCAGCAGCTTAGGCGGGGTCGGTCAGCCCCAGCATTTT
TRBD2 TRBJ2-1 TRBV5-1 NA CASTPGLVLHEQFF TGCGCCAGCACGCCGGGACTAGTGTTGCATGAGCAGTTCTTC
TRBD1 TRBJ2-7 TRBV4-1 NA CASSRPTGGINEQYF TGCGCCAGCAGCCGACCGACAGGGGGCATCAACGAGCAGTACTTC
NA TRBJ1-1 TRBV5-5 few CASSLAGGNTEAFF TGTGCCAGCAGCTTGGCGGGGGGGAACACTGAAGCTTTCTTT
NA TRBJ2-3 TRBV12-3/TRBV12-4 NA CASSFGAFRQYF TGTGCCAGCAGTTTCGGAGCCTTTAGGCAGTATTTT
NA TRBJ1-1 TRBV5-5 NA CASSRAPGHPEAFF TGTGCCAGCAGCCGGGCCCCAGGGCACCCCGAAGCTTTCTTT
TRBD1 TRBJ2-2 TRBV5-6 NA CASSLRQGHTGELFF TGTGCCAGCAGCCTCCGACAGGGTCACACCGGGGAGCTGTTTTTT
TRBD1 TRBJ2-2 TRBV4-3 NA CASSHASGGEGELFF TGCGCCAGCAGCCACGCATCAGGGGGCGAAGGAGAGCTGTTTTTT
NA TRBJ1-3 TRBV4-2 NA CASSSTQGHSGNTIYF TGTGCCAGCAGTTCGACCCAGGGCCACTCTGGAAACACCATATATTTT
TRBD1 TRBJ2-7 TRBV4-3 NA CASSQVGQGSYEQYF TGCGCCAGCAGCCAAGTGGGACAGGGCTCCTACGAGCAGTACTTC
NA TRBJ1-3 TRBV5-8 NA CASSLIPGMSSGNTIYF TGTGCCAGCAGCCTTATCCCGGGAATGAGCTCTGGAAACACCATATATTTT
NA TRBJ1-5 TRBV10-3 NA CAISEGVSNQPQHF TGTGCCATCAGTGAAGGGGTAAGCAATCAGCCCCAGCATTTT
NA TRBJ1-4 TRBV7-9 NA CASSLGGGNEKLFF TGTGCCAGCAGCTTAGGCGGCGGGAATGAAAAACTGTTTTTT
NA TRBJ2-5 TRBV10-3 few CAISESLSTETQYF TGTGCCATCAGTGAGTCGCTGAGCACAGAGACCCAGTACTTC
TRBD2 TRBJ2-3 TRBV7-2 NA CASSFSLSPRELDTQYF TGTGCCAGCAGCTTCAGCCTTAGTCCGCGGGAGTTGGATACGCAGTATTTT
TRBD1 TRBJ1-5 TRBV5-1 NA CASSVSGGDQPQHF TGCGCCAGCAGCGTTTCAGGGGGCGATCAGCCCCAGCATTTT
NA TRBJ2-1 TRBV4-1 NA CASSRGGLNEQFF TGCGCCAGCAGCCGTGGCGGGTTGAATGAGCAGTTCTTC